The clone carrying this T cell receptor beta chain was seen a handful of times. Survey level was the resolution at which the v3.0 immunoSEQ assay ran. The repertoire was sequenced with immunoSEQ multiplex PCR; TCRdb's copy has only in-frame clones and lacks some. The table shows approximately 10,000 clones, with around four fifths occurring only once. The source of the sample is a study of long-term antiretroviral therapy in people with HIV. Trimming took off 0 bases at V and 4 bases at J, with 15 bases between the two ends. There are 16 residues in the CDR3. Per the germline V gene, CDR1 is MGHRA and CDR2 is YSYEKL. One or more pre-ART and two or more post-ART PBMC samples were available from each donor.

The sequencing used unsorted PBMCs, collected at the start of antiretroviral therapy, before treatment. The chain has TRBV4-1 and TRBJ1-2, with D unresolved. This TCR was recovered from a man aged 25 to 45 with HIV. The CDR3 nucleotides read TGCGCCAGCAGCCAAGATATAACAGTTCTAGCCTATGGCTACACCTTC. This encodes CASSQDITVLAYGYTF.